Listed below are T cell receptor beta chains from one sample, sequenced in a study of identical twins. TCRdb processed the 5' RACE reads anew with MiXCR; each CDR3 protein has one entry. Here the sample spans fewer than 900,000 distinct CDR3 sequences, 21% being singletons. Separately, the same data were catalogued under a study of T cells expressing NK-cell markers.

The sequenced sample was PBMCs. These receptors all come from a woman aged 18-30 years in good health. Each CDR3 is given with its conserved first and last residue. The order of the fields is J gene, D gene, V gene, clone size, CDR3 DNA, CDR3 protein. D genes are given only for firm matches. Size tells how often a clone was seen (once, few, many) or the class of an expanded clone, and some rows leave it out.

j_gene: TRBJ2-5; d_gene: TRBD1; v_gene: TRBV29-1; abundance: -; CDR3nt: TGCAGCGTAGGGACAGAACAAACCCAGTACTTC; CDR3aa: CSVGTEQTQYF
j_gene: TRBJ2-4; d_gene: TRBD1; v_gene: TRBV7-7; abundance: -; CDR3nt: TGTGCTAGCAGCTCACCCCACAGGGGGAACATTCAGTACTTC; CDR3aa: CASSSPHRGNIQYF
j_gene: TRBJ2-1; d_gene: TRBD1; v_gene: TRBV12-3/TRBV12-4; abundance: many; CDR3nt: TGTGCCAGCAGTTTAGCCCAGGGGGATGAGCAGTTCTTC; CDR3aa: CASSLAQGDEQFF
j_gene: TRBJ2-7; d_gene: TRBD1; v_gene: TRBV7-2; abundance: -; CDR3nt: TGTGCCAGCAGCACGGACAGGACTCTGTACTTC; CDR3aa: CASSTDRTLYF
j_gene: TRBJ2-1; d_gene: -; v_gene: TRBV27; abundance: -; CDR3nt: TGTGCCAGCAGTTCCCGGGACTTCTACAATGAGCAGTTCTTC; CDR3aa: CASSSRDFYNEQFF
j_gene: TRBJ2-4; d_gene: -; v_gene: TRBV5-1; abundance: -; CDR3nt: TGCGCCAGCAGCTTGGGAATAACTGCGGAGCCAGGCGGCATTCAGTACTTC; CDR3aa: CASSLGITAEPGGIQYF
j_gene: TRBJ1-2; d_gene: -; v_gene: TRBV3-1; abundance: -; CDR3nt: TGTGCCAGCAGCCGCGAAGGTGGGACCGTGTATGGCTACACCTTC; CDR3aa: CASSREGGTVYGYTF
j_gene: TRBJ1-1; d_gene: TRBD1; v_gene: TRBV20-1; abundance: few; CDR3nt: TGCAGTGCTAGAAAGGGCAGGGGGCCCACTGAAGCTTTCTTT; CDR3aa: CSARKGRGPTEAFF
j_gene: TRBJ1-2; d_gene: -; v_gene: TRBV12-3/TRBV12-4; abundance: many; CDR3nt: TGTGCCAGCAGTTTAGCGGGACCCACGGATGGCTACACCTTC; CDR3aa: CASSLAGPTDGYTF
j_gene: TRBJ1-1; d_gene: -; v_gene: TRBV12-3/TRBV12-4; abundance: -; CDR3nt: TGTGCCAGCAGTTTAACAGCTAGAGGGGAAGCTTTCTTT; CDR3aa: CASSLTARGEAFF
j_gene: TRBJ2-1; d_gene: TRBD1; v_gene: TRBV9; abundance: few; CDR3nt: TGTGCCAGCAGCCCAGGGGGCCGAGGCTCCTACAATGAGCAGTTCTTC; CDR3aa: CASSPGGRGSYNEQFF
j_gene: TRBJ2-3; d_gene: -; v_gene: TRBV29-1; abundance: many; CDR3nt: TGCAGCGTAGGACAGGAGGGAATGGGCACAGATACGCAGTATTTT; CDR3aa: CSVGQEGMGTDTQYF
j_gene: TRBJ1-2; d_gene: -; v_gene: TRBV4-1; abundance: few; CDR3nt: TGCGCCAGCAGTCTGACCGGGAACGCATTCTATGGCTACACCTTC; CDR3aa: CASSLTGNAFYGYTF
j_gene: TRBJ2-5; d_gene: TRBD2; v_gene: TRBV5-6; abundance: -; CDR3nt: TGTGCCAGCATCCTGGGGGGGTACGAGACCCAGTACTTC; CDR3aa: CASILGGYETQYF
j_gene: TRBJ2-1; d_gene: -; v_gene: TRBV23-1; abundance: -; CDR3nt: TGCGCCAGCAAGGTTCTGACGGAAGACAATGAGCAGTTCTTC; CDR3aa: CASKVLTEDNEQFF
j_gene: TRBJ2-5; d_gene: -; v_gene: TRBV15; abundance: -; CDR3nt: TGTGCCACCAGCAGAGAAGACAGCCAAGAGACCCAGTACTTC; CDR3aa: CATSREDSQETQYF
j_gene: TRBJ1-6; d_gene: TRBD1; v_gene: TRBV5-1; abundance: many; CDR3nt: TGCGCCAGCAGCTACCTGGGGCCGGGACAGGGGGGTTCACCCCTCCACTTT; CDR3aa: CASSYLGPGQGGSPLHF
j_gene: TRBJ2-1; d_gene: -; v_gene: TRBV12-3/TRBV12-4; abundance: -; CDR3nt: TGTACCAGCAGTCCCGGACCCAGCAATGAGCAGTTCTTC; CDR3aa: CTSSPGPSNEQFF
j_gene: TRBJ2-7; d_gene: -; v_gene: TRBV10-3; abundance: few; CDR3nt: TGTGCCATCAGTGCTAATTCACTGTTCCTCTTCCACGAGCAGTACTTC; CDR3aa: CAISANSLFLFHEQYF
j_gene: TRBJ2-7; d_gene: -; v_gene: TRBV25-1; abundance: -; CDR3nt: TGTGCCAGCAGAGAAACTAACGACTGGGAGCAGTACTTC; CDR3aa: CASRETNDWEQYF
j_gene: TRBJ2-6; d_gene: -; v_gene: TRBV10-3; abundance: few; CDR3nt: TGTGCCATCAGTGAAGGCAGCCTCAGCTCTGGGGCCAACGTCCTGACTTTC; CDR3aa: CAISEGSLSSGANVLTF
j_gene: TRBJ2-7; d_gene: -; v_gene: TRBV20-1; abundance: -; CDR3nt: TGCAGTGCTCCTGACAGGCCCCACGAGCAGTACTTC; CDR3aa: CSAPDRPHEQYF
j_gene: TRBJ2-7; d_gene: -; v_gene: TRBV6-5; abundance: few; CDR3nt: TGTGCCAGCAGTTACTCGTTACGAGGGGTTTACGAGCAGTACTTC; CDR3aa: CASSYSLRGVYEQYF